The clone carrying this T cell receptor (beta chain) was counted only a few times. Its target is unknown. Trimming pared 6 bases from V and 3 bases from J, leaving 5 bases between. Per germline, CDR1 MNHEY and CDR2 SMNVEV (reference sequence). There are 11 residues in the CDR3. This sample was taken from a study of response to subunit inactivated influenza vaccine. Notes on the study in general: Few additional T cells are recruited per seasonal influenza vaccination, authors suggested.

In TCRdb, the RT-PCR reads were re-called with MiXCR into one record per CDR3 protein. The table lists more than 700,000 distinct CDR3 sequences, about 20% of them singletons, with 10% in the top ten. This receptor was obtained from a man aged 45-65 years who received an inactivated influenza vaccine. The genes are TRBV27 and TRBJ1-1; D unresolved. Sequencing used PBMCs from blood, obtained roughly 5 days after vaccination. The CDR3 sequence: CASSWYTEAFF. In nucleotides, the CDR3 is TGTGCCAGCAGCTGGTACACTGAAGCTTTCTTT.